This entry lists 32 T cell receptor beta chains sequenced from one sample in a study of identical twins. TCRdb called the 5' RACE reads again in MiXCR, with one record for every CDR3 protein. Among 500,000 to 600,000 distinct CDR3 sequences, under 25% were seen once, and the ten largest hold about 0.91%. These data are also associated with another study on T cells expressing NK-cell markers.

Sequenced: CD4+ T cells sorted from blood. The receptors derive from a woman younger than 30 in good health.

This chain connects TRBV7-2 to TRBJ1-2; D unclear. Trimming shortened V by 5 bases and J by 2 bases, and 6 bases separated the two germline ends. CDR3 length: 12 residues. CDR1 and CDR2 from the germline V gene are SGHTA and FQGNSA. As DNA, the CDR3 is TGTGCCAGCAGCCCAAACAACTATGGCTACACCTTC. Protein sequence: CASSPNNYGYTF.

The chain links TRBV29-1 to TRBJ1-1; D is ambiguous. CDR3 size: 12 residues. Per germline, CDR1 SQVTM and CDR2 ANQGSEA. V was pared by 7 bases and J by 2 bases, with 11 bases between. The CDR3 region has the DNA TGCAGCGCAAGACCGAGCAACACTGAAGCTTTCTTT. It codes for CSARPSNTEAFF.

This clonotype was seen only a few times. The chain joins TRBV10-2 to TRBJ2-3; D unresolved. The V gene's germline CDR1 is WSHSY and CDR2 SAAADI. V lost 6 bases and J 2 bases, leaving 15 bases between the germline ends. The CDR3 has 15 amino acids. This CDR3 is CASSLKIALTDTQYF. CDR3 nucleotide sequence: TGCGCCAGCAGCCTCAAGATAGCTCTCACAGATACGCAGTATTTT.

The chain uses TRBV24-1 and TRBJ2-1; 9 bases match TRBD2. Germline V gene sequence: CDR1 KGHDR, CDR2 SFDVKD. V dropped 4 bases and J dropped 8; count of bases not matched to a gene: 5. The CDR3 totals 14 residues. The DNA of the CDR3 is TGTGCCACCAGTGACAGCGGGAGGAACGATGAGCAGTTCTTC. This gives the protein CATSDSGRNDEQFF.

This clonotype was seen more than once but under ten times. The chain combines TRBV7-2 with TRBJ2-7; 9 bases line up with TRBD1. Germline CDR1 is SGHTA and CDR2 is FQGNSA. V was clipped by 1 base and J by 6 bases; unmatched bases: 7. The CDR3 extends over 15 amino acids. Written as DNA, the CDR3 is TGTGCCAGCAGCTTAGGATGGACAGGGGTGATCGAGCAGTACTTC. Its translation is CASSLGWTGVIEQYF.

The chain employs TRBV9 and TRBJ2-2; no reliable D call. V lost 3 bases and J 2 bases, leaving 8 bases between the germline ends. This CDR3 is 14 amino acids long. The germline CDR1 and CDR2 sequences are SGDLS and YYNGEE. In DNA form, the CDR3 reads TGTGCCAGCAGCGGGCCCTTAAACACCGGGGAGCTGTTTTTT. Translated, it gives CASSGPLNTGELFF.

In this sample, this clonotype turned up many times. The V gene is TRBV5-5, the J gene TRBJ1-1; D might be TRBD1 (5 bases). V was trimmed by 2 bases and J by 5 bases, leaving 13 bases between them. The CDR3 contains 14 residues. CDR1 is SGHKS and CDR2 is YYEKEE in the germline V gene (reference sequence). CDR3 sequence (DNA): TGTGCCAGCAGCTTACGGGGGTGGACGACTGAAGCTTTCTTT. This translates into CASSLRGWTTEAFF.

This clonotype was counted a few times. The V and J genes are TRBV12-3 or TRBV12-4 and TRBJ2-5; possible D gene TRBD2, 6 bases. V was shortened by 2 bases and J by 4 bases, with 11 bases between the two germline ends. The CDR3 is 14 residues long. The CDR3 nucleotides are TGTGCCAGCAGTTTACGGGAGTCTAGAGAGACCCAGTACTTC. It encodes CASSLRESRETQYF.

The chain uses TRBV20-1 and TRBJ2-3; D is unresolved. The CDR3 consists of 13 residues. Trimming took 0 bases from V and 2 from J, leaving 6 bases between them. Germline V gene lookup returns CDR1 DFQATT and CDR2 SNEGSKA (reference sequence). The chain's CDR3 is CSARELNTDTQYF. In nucleotides, the CDR3 is TGCAGTGCTAGAGAGCTGAACACAGATACGCAGTATTTT.

This rearrangement joins TRBV6-2 or TRBV6-3 to TRBJ2-5; 11 bases agree with TRBD2. Germline V gene data show CDR1 as MNHEY and CDR2 as SVGEGT. The V and J ends lost 5 bases and 1 base, in that order; junction bases with no gene match: 6. CDR3 length equals 16 residues. DNA for the CDR3: TGTGCCAGCAGTCTCGGGACTAGCGGCTTCCAAGAGACCCAGTACTTC. This codes for CASSLGTSGFQETQYF.

The sample holds many counts of this clonotype. The genes are TRBV10-3 and TRBJ1-1; D perhaps matches TRBD1 (5 bases). Germline CDR1 ENHRY, CDR2 SYGVKD. The CDR3 spans 11 residues. Trimming took 8 bases from V and 1 from J, leaving 5 bases between them. The CDR3 is CAIGGNTEAFF. For the CDR3, the DNA is TGTGCCATCGGGGGGAACACTGAAGCTTTCTTT.

A few counts support this clonotype. This chain joins TRBV20-1 and TRBJ2-6; unclear D gene. Trimming removed 3 bases from V and 2 bases from J, with 8 bases in between. CDR1 and CDR2 from the germline V gene are DFQATT and SNEGSKA (reference sequence). The CDR3 contains 14 residues. CDR3 in DNA: TGCAGTGCTAGGACTCCCCCTGGGGCCAACGTCCTGACTTTC. Its protein product is CSARTPPGANVLTF.

This clonotype has just a few counts. This chain connects TRBV12-3 or TRBV12-4 to TRBJ2-2, with TRBD1 identical over 9 bases. Trimming took 3 bases from V and 1 from J; bases not matched to a gene: 3. There are 16 residues in the CDR3. The chain's CDR3 is CASSLGGQGNTGELFF. CDR3 nucleotide sequence: TGTGCCAGCAGTTTGGGGGGACAGGGGAACACCGGGGAGCTGTTTTTT.

The gene calls are TRBV5-6 and TRBJ1-3; D remains ambiguous. Looked up from germline, CDR1 is SGHDT and CDR2 is YYEEEE. V was trimmed by 1 base and J by 5 bases, leaving 4 bases between them. The CDR3 consists of 12 residues. The CDR3 loop reads CASSLRRNTIYF. The CDR3 region has the DNA TGTGCCAGCAGCTTGAGGAGAAACACCATATATTTT.

This clonotype was recorded many times. The gene calls are TRBV12-3 or TRBV12-4 and TRBJ2-6; 7 bases are shared with TRBD1. V lost 7 bases, J lost 2 bases, and 8 bases stayed unmatched. The CDR3 has 16 amino acids. The CDR3 spells CASTPIDRAGANVLTF. The DNA of the CDR3 is TGTGCCAGCACCCCTATAGACAGGGCTGGGGCCAACGTCCTGACTTTC.

J is TRBJ2-2 and V is TRBV7-3; unclear D gene. The CDR3 runs 14 residues. The V gene lost 4 bases and the J gene lost 5 bases, with 11 bases spanning the gap. Germline V gene sequence: CDR1 SGHTA, CDR2 FQGTGA. CDR3 amino acids: CASSSLGLTGELFF. The DNA for the CDR3 is TGTGCCAGCAGCTCTTTGGGCCTGACCGGGGAGCTGTTTTTT.

This clonotype was picked up a small number of times. The V gene is TRBV27, the J gene TRBJ1-5; unclear D gene. Germline V gives CDR1 MNHEY, CDR2 SMNVEV (reference sequence). The CDR3 loop spans 13 amino acids. Trimming stripped 6 bases from V and 5 bases from J, with 11 bases between. The CDR3 region is CASRRTGDQPQHF. The CDR3, as DNA: TGTGCCAGCAGACGGACTGGGGATCAGCCCCAGCATTTT.

This clonotype was seen ten or more times. This chain uses TRBV12-3 or TRBV12-4 with TRBJ2-3, with unresolved D. The V and J ends lost 6 bases and 2 bases respectively, with 9 bases between them. The CDR3 is 13 amino acids. The CDR3 bases are TGTGCCAGCAGCCTCCCAAACACAGATACGCAGTATTTT. This translates into CASSLPNTDTQYF.

This clonotype appeared once. The chain combines TRBV29-1 with TRBJ2-1; D is possibly TRBD1 or TRBD2 (6 bases each). The germline V gene encodes CDR1 SQVTM and CDR2 ANQGSEA. The V end was cut by 4 bases, the J end by 7 bases, with 17 bases between. The CDR3 totals 14 residues. The DNA for the CDR3 is TGCAGCGTTGTAAGGGGGACTGCGCTGAATGAGCAGTTCTTC. It specifies CSVVRGTALNEQFF.

The V gene is TRBV27, the J gene TRBJ2-7; unclear D gene. The ends were cut back, 4 bases at V and 6 bases at J, with 7 bases in the middle. The V gene's germline CDR1 is MNHEY and CDR2 SMNVEV (reference sequence). The CDR3 spans 11 residues. CDR3 protein: CASSSRSEQYF. For the CDR3, the DNA is TGTGCCAGCAGTTCACGGTCCGAGCAGTACTTC.

This clonotype was counted at least ten times. The CDR3 here is CASSQVGGSTDTQYF. The DNA for the CDR3 is TGCGCCAGCAGCCAAGTTGGTGGGAGCACAGATACGCAGTATTTT. J is TRBJ2-3 and V is TRBV4-3; no definite D call. Germline loops: CDR1 LGHNA, CDR2 YSLEER. The V end lost 1 base, the J end lost 0 bases, and 8 bases lay between the germline ends. The CDR3 is made up of 15 amino acids.

This clonotype was counted at least ten times. The genes are TRBV4-1 and TRBJ2-1; 8 nucleotides match TRBD1. This CDR3 comprises 14 residues. V was pared by 0 bases and J by 9 bases, with 4 bases of the junction left unmatched. Germline V gene data show CDR1 as MGHRA and CDR2 as YSYEKL. The CDR3 DNA follows: TGCGCCAGCAGCCAAGATGGACAGGGCGGTGAGCAGTTCTTC. Amino acid sequence: CASSQDGQGGEQFF.

This clonotype appeared a few times. This chain links TRBV21-1 with TRBJ2-7. TRBV21-1 is shown as a pseudogene. The CDR3 consists of 15 residues. CDR3 region: CASSKDPGCSYEQYF. DNA for the CDR3: TGTGCCAGCAGCAAAGATCCAGGATGCTCCTACGAGCAGTACTTC.

In its sample, this clonotype was seen a few times. The chain uses TRBV12-3 or TRBV12-4 and TRBJ2-6; D gene unclear. This CDR3 has 16 residues. V was shortened by 3 bases and J by 0 bases, with 9 bases between the two germline ends. CDR3 sequence (DNA): TGTGCCAGCAGTTTTTGGGCAAACTCTGGGGCCAACGTCCTGACTTTC. Amino acid sequence: CASSFWANSGANVLTF.

The chain combines TRBV20-1 with TRBJ1-5, with D possibly being TRBD1 (5 bases). CDR1 DFQATT and CDR2 SNEGSKA come from the germline V gene (reference sequence). This CDR3 spans 14 amino acids. Trimming stripped 2 bases from V and 6 bases from J, with 14 bases between. The CDR3 nucleotides are TGCAGTGCTAGATCGGGACTTCCCAGTCAGCCCCAGCATTTT. Protein: CSARSGLPSQPQHF.

Remarks on this clonotype: A read error may account for a junction end that differs from germline. CDR3: CATSGGLGTDTQYF. Here the CDR3 DNA reads TGTGCCACCAGTGGAGGGTTAGGCACAGACACGCAGTATTTT. The gene calls are TRBV24-1 and TRBJ2-3; perhaps TRBD2 as D (5 bases). The CDR3 loop spans 14 amino acids. CDR1 KGHDR and CDR2 SFDVKD come from the germline V gene.

This clonotype occurred many times. The chain employs TRBV4-3 and TRBJ1-2; no clear D gene. In germline, CDR1 is LGHNA, CDR2 YSLEER. The CDR3 totals 12 residues. Trimming shortened V by 1 base and J by 3 bases, and 3 bases separated the two germline ends. The CDR3 region is CASSQVDYGYTF. The CDR3 bases are TGCGCCAGCAGCCAAGTCGACTATGGCTACACCTTC.

This clonotype has just a few counts. The chain couples TRBV29-1 to TRBJ2-2; D possibly uses TRBD1 or TRBD2 (5 bases each). There are 15 residues in the CDR3. CDR1 SQVTM and CDR2 ANQGSEA come from the germline V gene. Trimming stripped 3 bases from V and 4 bases from J, with 15 bases between. In nucleotides, the CDR3 is TGCAGCGTTGATTTGGGGGTCTTATCCACCGGGGAGCTGTTTTTT. Protein: CSVDLGVLSTGELFF.

This chain uses TRBV5-1 with TRBJ2-2; 8 bases agree with TRBD1. The CDR3 is 16 residues long. V lost 2 bases to trimming and J lost 0 bases; unmatched junction nucleotides: 3. Germline CDR1 reads SGHRS; CDR2 reads YFSETQ. CDR3 in amino acids: CASSFQGAPNTGELFF. DNA of the CDR3: TGCGCCAGCAGCTTCCAGGGGGCGCCGAACACCGGGGAGCTGTTTTTT.

The table lists this clonotype with many counts. CDR3 loop: CSARLAGGNEQYF. The CDR3 bases are TGCAGTGCTAGACTAGCGGGAGGGAACGAGCAGTACTTC. The J gene is TRBJ2-7, the V gene TRBV20-1; 12 nucleotides match TRBD2. The CDR3 totals 13 residues. CDR1 is DFQATT, CDR2 SNEGSKA, per germline (reference sequence). V was pared by 2 bases and J by 5 bases, with 1 base of the junction left unmatched.

The rearrangement joins TRBV19 to TRBJ1-2; TRBD1 agrees at 9 bases. Per the germline V gene, CDR1 is LNHDA and CDR2 is SQIVND (reference sequence). J gave up 4 bases and V 3 bases, and 9 bases lay outside the gene matches. The CDR3 length is 16 residues. CDR3 sequence: CASSMGAQGATYGYTF. The CDR3 coding sequence is TGTGCCAGTAGTATGGGGGCACAGGGGGCGACCTATGGCTACACCTTC.

The rearrangement uses TRBV7-2 and TRBJ1-1; TRBD1 might be the D (5 bases). There are 14 residues in the CDR3. Germline assignment: CDR1 SGHTA and CDR2 FQGNSA. V was shortened by 5 bases and J by 5 bases, with 15 bases between the two germline ends. The CDR3 nucleotides are TGTGCCAGCAGCCGGAGGGGACGGAGAACTGAAGCTTTCTTT. It codes for CASSRRGRRTEAFF.